This T cell receptor (beta chain) derives from a study of blood T cell repertoires in COVID-19. Per germline, CDR1 SGHAT and CDR2 FQNNGV. The CDR3 is 17 residues long. With 5 bases removed from V and 0 bases from J, the gap between germline ends came to 17 bases. As originally analysed: From reference gene primer amplification, estimates of nucleated cell counts were derived. Method: immunoSEQ multiplex PCR; TCRdb's copy keeps in-frame clones and lacks some. Clonal size and the V and J genes are those of that table, whereas D and trimming came from the DNA. The repertoire has some 88,000 clones, more than 75% of them found once; the top ten carry about 14%.

This sequence joins TRBV11-2 and TRBJ1-3; D perhaps matches TRBD1 (5 bases). The receptor comes from a woman between 70 and 85 years old with acute or convalescent COVID-19. The specimen was peripheral blood. The CDR3 coding sequence is TGTGCCAGCAGCCCCACCCGGGGGGGAATCTCTGGAAACACCATATATTTT. Its protein is CASSPTRGGISGNTIYF. The full variable domain, with the rest looked up from reference TRBV11-2 and TRBJ1-3, is EAGVAQSPRYKIIEKRQSVAFWCNPISGHATLYWYQQILGQGPKLLIQFQNNGVVDDSQLPKDRFSAERLKGVDSTLKIQPAKLEDSAVYLCASSPTRGGISGNTIYFGEGSWLTVV.